This T cell receptor beta chain was sequenced in a study of T cells in Graves' hyperthyroidism and ophthalmopathy. General study points: Blood samples included most of the expanded thyroid clonotypes exceeding 0.001.

This clonotype has a handful of counts. Its antigen is not identified. There are 15 residues in the CDR3. Germline CDR1 is SGHAT and CDR2 is FQDESV (reference sequence). Trimming cost V 1 base and J 7 bases; bases outside gene matches: 7. From RNA transcripts, TCR beta CDR3 regions were amplified. HTBI primers were used for first-round RT-PCR of the TCR CDR3. TCRdb fed the multiplex PCR reads into MiXCR, producing one record per CDR3 protein. The sample has roughly 500,000 distinct CDR3 sequences; roughly a quarter are singletons. The rearrangement uses TRBV11-1 and TRBJ2-1; the match to TRBD1 covers 7 bases. Sequencing was carried out using blood. The sequence was collected from a woman under 40 with Graves' ophthalmopathy. The CDR3 nucleotides read TGTGCCAGCAGCTTAGAAGGACAGGTTGGTAATGAGCAGTTCTTC. This codes for CASSLEGQVGNEQFF. Looking up the rest from reference TRBV11-1 and TRBJ2-1 gives the full variable domain: EAEVAQSPRYKITEKSQAVAFWCDPISGHATLYWYRQILGQGPELLVQFQDESVVDDSQLPKDRFSAERLKGVDSTLKIQPAELGDSAMYLCASSLEGQVGNEQFFGPGTRLTVL.